One and the same sample provided the 18 T cell receptor beta chains below, sequenced in a study of response to subunit inactivated influenza vaccine listed by TCRdb under 2018. The protocol used for the library was RT-PCR. The reads were generated on an Illumina HiSeq 2500. TCRdb's own reprocessing of the public reads used fastp at Q25 and MiXCR and kept productive beta chains. Here each entry gathers all rows of one CDR3 protein and keeps the most common genes and DNA. This sample gives 710,000 or so distinct CDR3 sequences in total; around 14% of them show up just once. Roughly 11% of the sample rests with the top ten. The material sequenced was PBMCs from blood, taken 11 to 12 days after vaccination. Every receptor here comes from a man over 45 who received an inactivated influenza vaccine. Donor details come from another sample of the same person, matched by shared clones.

This clonotype was observed a handful of times. The V gene is TRBV28, the J gene TRBJ1-5, with D unclear. V was pared by 2 bases and J by 3 bases, with 8 bases between. The CDR3 extends over 14 amino acids. The germline CDR1 and CDR2 sequences are MDHEN and SYDVKM. In DNA form, the CDR3 reads TGTGCCAGCAGTTTAAGCCAGGTCAATCAGCCCCAGCATTTT. This codes for CASSLSQVNQPQHF.

Ten or more counts support this clonotype. This chain joins TRBV10-3 and TRBJ2-3; TRBD2 aligns across 10 bases. Germline V gene data show CDR1 as ENHRY and CDR2 as SYGVKD. The CDR3 runs 14 residues. Trimming removed 10 bases from V and 0 bases from J; junction bases left unmatched: 4. The CDR3 sequence: CASWTSGSTDTQYF. CDR3 nucleotide sequence: TGTGCCAGCTGGACTAGCGGCAGCACAGATACGCAGTATTTT.

This clonotype has just a few counts. This chain joins TRBV12-3 or TRBV12-4 and TRBJ2-7; D gene unclear. The CDR3 consists of 10 residues. Trimming took 8 bases from V and 6 from J, leaving 8 bases between them. The CDR3: CASPPTEQYF. CDR3 nucleotide sequence: TGTGCCAGCCCTCCGACCGAGCAGTACTTC.

This rearrangement joins TRBV27 to TRBJ2-7; possibly TRBD2 for D (6 bases). The CDR3 has 12 residues. Per germline, CDR1 MNHEY and CDR2 SMNVEV (reference sequence). V shed 2 bases and J shed 9 bases, with 11 bases lying between them. The CDR3, as DNA: TGTGCCAGCAGTTTAACGGGGGACGGGCAGTACTTC. Translation gives CASSLTGDGQYF.

This clonotype was picked up a small number of times. The rearrangement joins TRBV12-3 or TRBV12-4 to TRBJ2-4, with TRBD1 matching 8 bases. The CDR3 loop spans 16 amino acids. Unmatched junction bases numbered 7, after V lost 5 bases and J lost 1 base. CDR3 sequence reads: CASSAADRVAKNIQYF. DNA for the CDR3: TGTGCCAGCAGTGCGGCGGACAGGGTCGCCAAAAACATTCAGTACTTC.

This clonotype came up a few times. The chain combines TRBV6-1 with TRBJ1-6, with D uncertain. Germline CDR1 reads MNHNS; CDR2 reads SASEGT. The CDR3 covers 14 residues. The V end lost 6 bases, the J end lost 0 bases, and 6 bases lay between the germline ends. CDR3 nucleotides: TGTGCCAGCAGATCTAGCTCCTATAATTCACCCCTCCACTTT. As protein: CASRSSSYNSPLHF.

The J gene is TRBJ2-3, the V gene TRBV7-2; a weak D match, TRBD1 (6 bases). Germline V gene sequence: CDR1 SGHTA, CDR2 FQGNSA. V shed 0 bases and J shed 2 bases, with 12 bases lying between them. This CDR3 spans 16 amino acids. CDR3 in DNA: TGTGCCAGCAGCTTAGCCGGGACAACTCTCACAGATACGCAGTATTTT. Its protein product is CASSLAGTTLTDTQYF.

This clonotype appeared many times. The V call is TRBV28, the J call TRBJ2-5; no firm D call. The germline CDR1 and CDR2 sequences are MDHEN and SYDVKM. The CDR3 covers 15 residues. Trimming shortened V by 7 bases and J by 2 bases, and 17 bases separated the two germline ends. CDR3 sequence (DNA): TGTGCCAGCACTACCCGGGCTTCCTTTCAAGAGACCCAGTACTTC. Translated: CASTTRASFQETQYF.

This chain links TRBV28 with TRBJ2-7; perhaps TRBD2 as D (5 bases). V was shortened by 6 bases and J by 9 bases, with 9 bases between the two germline ends. This CDR3 comprises 10 residues. The germline gives CDR1 MDHEN, CDR2 SYDVKM. CDR3 region: CASRREGQYF. The CDR3 DNA reads TGTGCCAGCAGACGTGAGGGGCAGTACTTC.

V and J are TRBV7-3 and TRBJ1-1, with 7 positions matching TRBD1. V lost 5 bases, J lost 5 bases, and 5 bases stayed unmatched. The CDR3 contains 13 residues. Germline assignment: CDR1 SGHTA and CDR2 FQGTGA. The CDR3 loop reads CASSEGAFTEAFF. The DNA for the CDR3 is TGTGCCAGCAGCGAGGGGGCTTTTACTGAAGCTTTCTTT.

The chain employs TRBV12-3 or TRBV12-4 and TRBJ2-7, with TRBD2 identical over 9 bases. The CDR3 contains 17 residues. With 3 bases clipped from V and 0 bases from J, the junction kept 9 bases outside the gene matches. Written as DNA, the CDR3 is TGTGCCAGCAGTTTCTACGCTAGCGGGGAAACCTCCTACGAGCAGTACTTC. Its translation is CASSFYASGETSYEQYF.

The chain has TRBV28 and TRBJ1-2; 7 bases are shared with TRBD1. This CDR3 contains 14 residues. The V and J ends lost 6 bases and 2 bases, in that order; junction bases with no gene match: 6. CDR1 MDHEN and CDR2 SYDVKM come from the germline V gene. The CDR3 loop reads CASSPGQKNYGYTF. Here the CDR3 DNA reads TGTGCCAGCAGCCCGGGACAGAAGAACTATGGCTACACCTTC.

At least ten counts were recorded for this clonotype. The chain links TRBV18 to TRBJ2-1; D remains unclear. The CDR3 contains 13 residues. V lost 0 bases and J lost 10, with 10 bases in between. The germline V gene has CDR1 KGHSH and CDR2 LQKENI. CDR3 amino acids: CASSPPTLGEQFF. For the CDR3, the DNA is TGTGCCAGCTCACCACCGACCCTGGGGGAGCAGTTCTTC.

This clonotype was detected a few times. This chain joins TRBV20-1 and TRBJ1-1; TRBD1 matches 10 bases. Germline assignment: CDR1 DFQATT and CDR2 SNEGSKA (reference sequence). V lost 0 bases and J lost 6; bases outside the gene matches: 4. The CDR3 consists of 14 residues. CDR3 coding DNA: TGCAGTGCTAGAGAACCGGGACAGGGGTCTGAAGCTTTCTTT. Protein product: CSAREPGQGSEAFF.

This clonotype has only a few counts. The CDR3, as DNA: TGCAGTGCTAGACCGGGGGAAGAGACCCAGTACTTC. It specifies CSARPGEETQYF. The J gene is TRBJ2-5, the V gene TRBV20-1; tentatively, D is TRBD2 (6 bases). Germline CDR1 reads DFQATT; CDR2 reads SNEGSKA (reference sequence). V was trimmed by 2 bases and J by 3 bases, leaving 7 bases between them. The CDR3 extends over 12 amino acids.

This clonotype was found a few times. The chain carries TRBV2 and TRBJ2-4; 8 bases align to TRBD1. The CDR3 contains 16 residues. Looked up from germline, CDR1 is SNHLY and CDR2 is FYNNEI. The V segment lost 5 bases and the J segment 1 base; nucleotides outside the gene matches: 7. The CDR3 reads CASSPQGVGAKNIQYF. CDR3 sequence (DNA): TGTGCCAGCAGTCCACAGGGGGTAGGGGCCAAAAACATTCAGTACTTC.

The chain recombines TRBV12-3 or TRBV12-4 with TRBJ2-7; 7 nucleotides match TRBD1. J gave up 3 bases and V 1 base, and 6 bases lay outside the gene matches. This CDR3 is built from 15 residues. DNA of the CDR3: TGTGCCAGCAGTTTAGGGACAGGACGTATCTACGAGCAGTACTTC. Translated, it gives CASSLGTGRIYEQYF.

This clonotype was counted only a few times. The rearrangement uses TRBV5-1 and TRBJ1-1, with D unclear. Germline V gene lookup returns CDR1 SGHRS and CDR2 YFSETQ. The V gene lost 0 bases and the J gene lost 1 base, with 7 bases spanning the gap. The CDR3 loop spans 14 amino acids. CDR3 nucleotides: TGCGCCAGCAGCTTGGCGACACCGAACACTGAAGCTTTCTTT. Translated, it gives CASSLATPNTEAFF.